These 6 T cell receptor beta chains share one sample of origin, sequenced in a study of breast tumors, draining lymph nodes, adjacent tissues. From the multiplex PCR reads, TCRdb called clonotypes with MiXCR, one entry per CDR3 protein. The table includes about 230,000 distinct CDR3 sequences, approximately 29% detected once. Samples came from axillary lymph nodes draining the breast cancer. The material sequenced was axillary lymph node tissue. These receptors were obtained from a female donor with breast cancer. Some clones in this sample may be carry-over from other donors' samples.

On this clonotype itself: This may come from a read error, since a much larger clone is one base off. The chain links TRBV28 to TRBJ1-6, with a tentative D call TRBD1 (5 bases). Germline-derived CDR1 and CDR2 are MDHEN and SYDVKM. This CDR3 is built from 14 residues. CDR3 bases: TGTGCCAGCAGTCCACAGTACGGGGGTTCACCCCCCCACTTT. Protein product: CASSPQYGGSPPHF.

The table lists this clonotype with many counts. The V and J genes are TRBV5-1 and TRBJ2-1, with a possible D match to TRBD2 (5 bases). The length of the CDR3 is 14 residues. V was pared by 0 bases and J by 6 bases, with 10 bases between. In germline, CDR1 is SGHRS, CDR2 YFSETQ. The DNA for the CDR3 is TGCGCCAGCAGCTTGGCAACTAGTCTCAATGAGCAGTTCTTC. The encoded protein is CASSLATSLNEQFF.

The J gene is TRBJ1-4, the V gene TRBV12-3 or TRBV12-4; D may be TRBD1 (6 bases). Trimming took off 6 bases at V and 8 bases at J, with 16 bases between the two ends. This CDR3 is 14 amino acids long. CDR3 sequence reads: CASRSGGAREKLFF. CDR3 coding DNA: TGTGCCAGCAGATCGGGGGGCGCGCGGGAAAAACTGTTTTTT.

This chain links TRBV5-1 with TRBJ1-3; D may be TRBD1 (5 bases). This CDR3 has 13 residues. V was shortened by 4 bases and J by 4 bases, with 9 bases between the two germline ends. From germline, CDR1 is SGHRS and CDR2 YFSETQ. CDR3 in amino acids: CASSLRVGNTIYF. The CDR3 bases are TGCGCCAGCAGCCTCAGGGTCGGAAACACCATATATTTT.

The chain combines TRBV7-9 with TRBJ1-4, with 7 positions matching TRBD1. J lost 8 bases, V lost 4 bases, and 10 bases had no gene match. Germline V gene sequence: CDR1 SEHNR, CDR2 FQNEAQ (reference sequence). The CDR3 has 15 residues. The CDR3 reads CASSSEAGGREKLFF. The CDR3 bases are TGTGCCAGCAGCTCAGAGGCAGGGGGTAGAGAAAAACTGTTTTTT.

In its sample, this clonotype was seen many times. CDR3 region: CASSPDRLRGTDTQYF. In DNA, the CDR3 is TGTGCCAGCAGTCCGGACCGGCTAAGGGGCACAGATACGCAGTATTTT. This rearrangement joins TRBV2 to TRBJ2-3; D gene unclear. Trimming shortened V by 5 bases and J by 1 base, and 16 bases separated the two germline ends. The CDR3 is 16 residues long. Germline assignment: CDR1 SNHLY and CDR2 FYNNEI.